This T cell receptor beta chain comes out of a study of blood T cell repertoires in COVID-19 (dated by TCRdb to the early 2020s). A note on the overall study: Samples covering the acute and convalescent phases of COVID-19 were provided by collaborators in the United States, Italy and Spain. The material from the prospective study consisted of cDNA or gDNA derived from T cells, B-cell-depleted T cells, or PBMCs. Subjects who had been exposed to COVID-19, were actively infected with it, or had recovered from it provided the deeply sampled blood TCRbeta repertoires that made up the dataset. The repertoires were released in a freely available public database meant as a resource for research on the immune response to SARS-CoV-2. The samples were drawn from the first 160 participants of the ongoing ImmuneRACE study and from under 1,500 subjects provided by 6 global collaborators. A de-identified subject ID, COVID-19 status, age in years and sex were almost always included in the sample metadata. Where available, HLA class I and class II types were obtained from metadata supplied by the sample provider rather than from assay-based typing.

The CDR1 and CDR2 encoded by the germline V gene (reference sequence) are MNHEY and SMNVEV. V is reduced by 5 bases and J by 8 bases, leaving a spacing of 13 bases between them. From the cysteine through the phenylalanine, the CDR3 covers 12 amino acids. The only DNA kept is the CDR3, 36 bases in frame from the first base. The table lists this clone with a count of one. Its target antigen remains unknown. The record has no base qualities; no much larger clone is one base away. The immunoSEQ Assay, a bias-controlled multiplex PCR, was used to amplify TCRbeta CDR3 regions from genomic DNA. The study's processing was this. The number of nucleated cells in each sample was estimated from the amplification of reference gene primers within the assay. To quantify the absolute abundance of each unique TCRbeta CDR3 rearrangement, sequence reads were collapsed and filtered. For each sample, productive Simpson clonality was calculated as the square root of Simpson's diversity index over productive rearrangements. Here the immuneACCESS table is served through TCRdb, limited to in-frame sequences with V and J called. Missing clones are a known gap in these copies; in checked studies unresolved V genes cover under half, and the rest lacks a known reason. The D gene and trimming were derived from the DNA, and the V and J assignments and clone size from that table. In this sample the table shows some 300,000 clones, under 90% of which occur a single time. 2.5% to 3% of the sample is in the top ten clones.

Overall results and qualifications from the work: Clinical and demographic metadata were provided uncurated, with the amount varying by source and participant.

Participants in the prospective study were enrolled through a virtual design, were aged about 18 to 100 years, and lived in roughly 26 United States geographic areas. To assign participants to cohorts, the prospective study relied on clinical history that participants themselves reported in a screening survey and a study questionnaire. Exposed participants had been in contact with someone with a PCR-confirmed or clinician-diagnosed COVID-19 case within 2 weeks of study entry. In the prospective study, mobile phlebotomists collected whole blood, serum and a nasopharyngeal or oropharyngeal swab from each participant. Additional blood draws and questionnaires over an approximately two-month period could optionally be provided by prospective study participants. Prospective study blood samples were shipped either frozen or at room temperature before DNA extraction.

Recombination connected TRBV27 to TRBJ2-7, with no D gene named confidently. The sequence was collected from a woman in her forties or fifties who had been exposed to COVID-19. Material: PBMCs or T cells enriched from blood (not recorded which). CDR3 region: CASSPSGGKQYF. The DNA is TGTGCCAGCAGTCCCAGTGGCGGCAAGCAGTACTTC.